This T cell receptor (beta chain) was captured by sequencing in a study of T cell responses to AZD1222 COVID-19 vaccine. About the research overall: Second-dose groups at about 4 or about 12 weeks were pooled.

Notes on the study in general: Every sample of the repertoires postdated the peak T cell response.

Sequenced by immunoSEQ multiplex PCR; TCRdb stores in-frame clones only, minus some. The sample shows 25,000 to 30,000 clones, 89% of them seen only once. For this clone: What it binds is unknown.

J gave up 5 bases and V 2 bases, and 5 bases lay outside the gene matches. The germline CDR1 and CDR2 sequences are SGHRS and YFSETQ. CDR3 length: 14 amino acids. The chain carries TRBV5-1 and TRBJ2-5; TRBD1 agrees at 8 bases. Sequencing used peripheral blood, obtained on day 0 of AZD1222 vaccination. This TCR came from an adult in good health. The CDR3 coding sequence is TGCGCCAGCAGCTTTGACAGGGGAGTGGAGACCCAGTACTTC. Translating gives CASSFDRGVETQYF.